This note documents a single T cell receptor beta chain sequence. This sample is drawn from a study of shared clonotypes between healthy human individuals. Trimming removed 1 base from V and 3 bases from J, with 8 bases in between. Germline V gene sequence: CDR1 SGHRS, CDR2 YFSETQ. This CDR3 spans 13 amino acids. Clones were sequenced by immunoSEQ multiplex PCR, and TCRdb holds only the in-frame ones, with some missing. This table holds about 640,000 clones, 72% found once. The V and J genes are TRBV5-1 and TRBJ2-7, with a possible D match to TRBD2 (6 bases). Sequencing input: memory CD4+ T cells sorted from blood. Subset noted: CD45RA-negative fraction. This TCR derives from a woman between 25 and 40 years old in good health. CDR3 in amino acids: CASSLRESYEQYF. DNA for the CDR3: TGCGCCAGCAGCTTGCGGGAGAGCTACGAGCAGTACTTC.